These T cell receptor beta chains were read from a single sample in a study of OX40 agonist ivuxolimab in advanced cancers. Assay: immunoSEQ multiplex PCR; the TCRdb copy retains only in-frame clones and omits some. Of around 62,000 clones listed, about 86% are singletons. The source was CD4+ or CD8+ T cells sorted from blood, collected in a trial of the OX40 agonist ivuxolimab. Receptors were obtained from an adult with an advanced solid tumor such as melanoma, head and neck, liver or kidney cancer. The CDR3 runs from the conserved cysteine through the conserved F or W. D genes are given only for firm matches. The size field is filled for only some rows; it gives once, few, many or a size class.

CDR3: CASSLAGGAGEKLFF
DNA: TGCGCCAGCAGCTTGGCAGGGGGCGCGGGTGAAAAACTGTTTTTT
size: .
D: TRBD1
J: TRBJ1-4
V: TRBV5-1

CDR3: CASSRDRWNTGELFF
DNA: TGTGCCAGCAGCCGGGACAGGTGGAACACCGGGGAGCTGTTTTTT
size: .
D: TRBD1
J: TRBJ2-2
V: TRBV7-3

CDR3: CASSLLGRETQYF
DNA: TGCGCCAGCAGCTTGTTAGGGAGAGAGACCCAGTACTTC
size: .
D: .
J: TRBJ2-5
V: TRBV5-1

CDR3: CASSAGTSGALSYEQYF
DNA: TGTGCCAGTAGCGCCGGGACTAGCGGGGCGCTCTCCTACGAGCAGTACTTC
size: .
D: TRBD2
J: TRBJ2-7
V: TRBV19

CDR3: CASSISGYGNQPQHF
DNA: TGTGCCAGCAGCATATCAGGGTATGGCAATCAGCCCCAGCATTTT
size: .
D: .
J: TRBJ1-5
V: TRBV7-8

CDR3: CSVGIGGLAYF
DNA: TGCAGCGTTGGAATAGGGGGACTAGCGTACTTC
size: .
D: TRBD2
J: TRBJ2-5
V: TRBV29-1

CDR3: CASSFEGTSGEQYF
DNA: TGTGCCAGCAGCTTCGAGGGGACTAGTGGCGAGCAGTACTTC
size: .
D: TRBD2
J: TRBJ2-7
V: TRBV9

CDR3: CAAQGPARGTGELFF
DNA: TGTGCTGCACAGGGGCCTGCGAGGGGCACCGGGGAGCTGTTTTTT
size: once
D: TRBD1
J: TRBJ2-2
V: TRBV6-1

CDR3: CASSQAGRDTQYF
DNA: TGCGCCAGCAGCCAGGCAGGGCGGGATACGCAGTATTTT
size: .
D: .
J: TRBJ2-3
V: TRBV4-3

CDR3: CASSLLAGGLSEYNEQFF
DNA: TGTGCCAGCAGCCTCCTAGCGGGGGGACTGAGCGAATACAATGAGCAGTTCTTC
size: .
D: TRBD2
J: TRBJ2-1
V: TRBV11-1

CDR3: CASSNPTYGYTF
DNA: TGTGCCAGCAGTAACCCAACTTATGGCTACACCTTC
size: .
D: .
J: TRBJ1-2
V: TRBV6-1

CDR3: CASSYEGGRRFTEAFF
DNA: TGTGCCAGCAGTTACGAGGGGGGCAGGCGGTTCACTGAAGCTTTCTTT
size: .
D: .
J: TRBJ1-1
V: TRBV6-5

CDR3: CASSVDRGPKYRQPQHF
DNA: TGTGCCAGCAGTGTCGACAGGGGCCCTAAGTACAGGCAGCCCCAGCATTTT
size: .
D: TRBD1
J: TRBJ1-5
V: TRBV6-1

CDR3: CASSPAGQGISNYGYTF
DNA: TGTGCCAGCAGCCCCGCCGGACAGGGGATCTCTAACTATGGCTACACCTTC
size: once
D: TRBD1
J: TRBJ1-2
V: TRBV7-3

CDR3: CASSFKSGDTQYF
DNA: TGTGCCAGCAGCTTTAAAAGCGGAGATACGCAGTATTTT
size: .
D: .
J: TRBJ2-3
V: TRBV7-2

CDR3: CASSLQGTEETQYF
DNA: TGCGCCAGCAGCTTGCAGGGGACAGAAGAGACCCAGTACTTC
size: .
D: TRBD1
J: TRBJ2-5
V: TRBV5-1

CDR3: CASSLTSRGNTIYF
DNA: TGCGCCAGCAGCTTGACGAGTAGGGGAAACACCATATATTTT
size: .
D: .
J: TRBJ1-3
V: TRBV5-1

CDR3: CASSSSLAISPSIF
DNA: .
size: .
D: .
J: TRBJ1-5
V: TRBV19

CDR3: CASSQTGTGTYNEQFF
DNA: TGTGCCAGCAGCCAAACCGGGACAGGGACCTACAATGAGCAGTTCTTC
size: .
D: TRBD1
J: TRBJ2-1
V: TRBV7-3

CDR3: CASSLGMGPNTEAFF
DNA: TGTGCCAGCAGCTTAGGTATGGGGCCGAACACTGAAGCTTTCTTT
size: once
D: .
J: TRBJ1-1
V: TRBV7-6

CDR3: CASSTLDMGSDYGYTF
DNA: TGTGCCAGCTCAACTCTTGACATGGGGTCGGACTATGGCTACACCTTC
size: few
D: .
J: TRBJ1-2
V: TRBV18

CDR3: CATTRGGLNYGYTF
DNA: TGTGCCACCACCAGGGGGGGGCTCAACTATGGCTACACCTTC
size: .
D: TRBD1
J: TRBJ1-2
V: TRBV19

CDR3: CASRVDWDIQYF
DNA: TGTGCCAGCAGGGTCGATTGGGATATTCAGTACTTC
size: .
D: .
J: TRBJ2-4
V: TRBV2

CDR3: CASSLAGGRNIQYF
DNA: TGTGCCAGCAGCCTTGCTGGGGGCCGTAACATTCAGTACTTC
size: .
D: .
J: TRBJ2-4
V: TRBV7-2

CDR3: CASSVLGGQPQHF
DNA: TGTGCCAGCAGTGTGCTGGGGGGTCAGCCCCAGCATTTT
size: .
D: .
J: TRBJ1-5
V: TRBV2

CDR3: CASSILYRGSRSATGELFF
DNA: TGTGCCAGTAGTATACTTTACAGGGGCTCCCGTTCAGCCACCGGGGAGCTGTTTTTT
size: .
D: TRBD1
J: TRBJ2-2
V: TRBV19

CDR3: CASSQDGLPRPEKLFF
DNA: TGCGCCAGCAGCCAAGATGGGCTTCCCCGCCCTGAAAAACTGTTTTTT
size: .
D: .
J: TRBJ1-4
V: TRBV4-1

CDR3: CASSQQQGTGELFF
DNA: TGTGCCAGCAGCCAACAACAGGGGACCGGGGAGCTGTTTTTT
size: .
D: TRBD1
J: TRBJ2-2
V: TRBV4-2

CDR3: CASSIAGQGAIYEQYF
DNA: TGTGCCAGCAGCATTGCTGGACAGGGGGCGATCTACGAGCAGTACTTC
size: .
D: TRBD1
J: TRBJ2-7
V: TRBV9

CDR3: CASSISRGGKNIQYF
DNA: TGTGCCAGCAGCATAAGCCGAGGTGGGAAAAACATTCAGTACTTC
size: .
D: .
J: TRBJ2-4
V: TRBV7-9

CDR3: CASRQPLNTEAFF
DNA: TGTGCCAGCCGTCAGCCTCTGAACACTGAAGCTTTCTTT
size: few
D: .
J: TRBJ1-1
V: TRBV6-6

CDR3: CASSLTGTSYNEQFF
DNA: TGTGCCAGCAGCCTGACCGGGACTAGCTATAATGAGCAGTTCTTC
size: .
D: TRBD2
J: TRBJ2-1
V: TRBV5-5

CDR3: CASSRHADLELSQYF
DNA: TGTGCCAGCAGCCGACACGCCGACTTAGAGTTGTCCCAGTACTTC
size: .
D: .
J: TRBJ2-5
V: TRBV11-2

CDR3: CATKKGGGYTF
DNA: TGTGCCACCAAAAAAGGAGGCGGCTACACCTTC
size: .
D: .
J: TRBJ1-2
V: TRBV7-8

CDR3: CASSLWGRGSQETQYF
DNA: TGTGCCAGCAGCTTATGGGGCAGGGGATCCCAAGAGACCCAGTACTTC
size: .
D: .
J: TRBJ2-5
V: TRBV5-4

CDR3: CASSKNRGLVTGELFF
DNA: TGCGCCAGCAGCAAAAACAGGGGGCTGGTCACCGGGGAGCTGTTTTTT
size: .
D: TRBD1
J: TRBJ2-2
V: TRBV4-1

CDR3: CASSVGYATFEAFF
DNA: TGTGCCAGCAGCGTAGGTTACGCTACTTTTGAAGCTTTCTTT
size: .
D: .
J: TRBJ1-1
V: TRBV9

CDR3: CASSSQTVNYGYTF
DNA: TGTGCCAGCAGCTCCCAGACAGTTAACTATGGCTACACCTTC
size: .
D: .
J: TRBJ1-2
V: TRBV7-9

CDR3: CASSETGGAGAYTF
DNA: TGTGCCAGCAGTGAAACAGGGGGCGCGGGTGCCTACACCTTC
size: .
D: TRBD1
J: TRBJ1-2
V: TRBV6-1

CDR3: CASSLGHSSYNSPLHF
DNA: TGCGCCAGCAGCCTGGGACATAGCTCCTATAATTCACCCCTCCACTTT
size: .
D: .
J: TRBJ1-6
V: TRBV4-1

CDR3: CASSLRLGATAGYTF
DNA: TGTGCCAGCAGTTTAAGACTCGGGGCCACAGCTGGCTACACCTTC
size: .
D: .
J: TRBJ1-2
V: TRBV27

CDR3: CASSFPEGGLGGELFF
DNA: TGTGCCAGCAGCTTTCCCGAGGGGGGCCTTGGCGGGGAGCTGTTTTTT
size: .
D: .
J: TRBJ2-2
V: TRBV7-9

CDR3: CASSRDREGFRYF
DNA: TGTGCCAGCAGCCGGGACAGGGAAGGTTTTCGGTACTTC
size: .
D: TRBD1
J: TRBJ2-7
V: TRBV27

CDR3: CASSLGQGNGYTF
DNA: TGTGCCAGCAGTCTCGGACAGGGGAATGGCTACACCTTC
size: .
D: TRBD1
J: TRBJ1-2
V: TRBV6-6

CDR3: CATKEGANNEQFF
DNA: TGTGCCACCAAGGAGGGGGCGAACAATGAGCAGTTCTTC
size: .
D: .
J: TRBJ2-1
V: TRBV19

CDR3: CASSYGTGGGYEQYF
DNA: TGTGCCAGCAGCTACGGGACGGGCGGGGGCTACGAGCAGTACTTC
size: .
D: TRBD2
J: TRBJ2-7
V: TRBV7-2

CDR3: CASSFPGQGETQYF
DNA: TGCGCCAGCAGCTTCCCGGGACAAGGAGAGACCCAGTACTTC
size: .
D: .
J: TRBJ2-5
V: TRBV5-1

CDR3: CASSLEPNRGRGSYEQYF
DNA: TGTGCCAGCAGCTTAGAACCGAACAGGGGGCGCGGGTCCTACGAGCAGTACTTC
size: .
D: TRBD1
J: TRBJ2-7
V: TRBV7-2

CDR3: CASSWGLTDQETQYF
DNA: TGTGCCAGCAGCTGGGGATTGACCGACCAAGAGACCCAGTACTTC
size: few
D: .
J: TRBJ2-5
V: TRBV7-9

CDR3: CASGSGALASFF
DNA: TGTGCCAGCGGCTCGGGTGCACTTGCGTCTTTCTTT
size: .
D: .
J: TRBJ1-1
V: TRBV28